This T cell receptor beta chain is from a study of CD8+ T cells in alopecia areata. Study information: Scoring of severity for treated patients was based on percentage of affected scalp area. Study observations and caveats: The presence of one nonresponder keeps the tie between baseline CD8+ expansion and response uncertain. Among patients, TCR sharing was less clear than in mice, a difference possibly due in part to HLA diversity in the patient population.

To note about this clone: What it binds is not known.

Treatment given: oral pan-JAK inhibitor, 5-10 mg twice daily. The investigators collected lesional scalp punch biopsies and peripheral blood from alopecia areata patients. The length of the CDR3 is 13 residues. Looked up from germline, CDR1 is SGHDN and CDR2 is FVKESK. V shed 4 bases and J shed 5 bases, with 11 bases lying between them. Extracted RNA was reverse transcribed, and the resulting cDNA served as sequencing template. Profiling relied on immunoSEQ multiplex PCR, and the TCRdb table lists in-frame clones only, not all of them. The sample carries 110,000 or so clones, 56% recorded once. The gene calls are TRBV14 and TRBJ1-1, with D possibly TRBD1 on 6 matching bases. This sample comprised CD4+ T cells sorted from blood, obtained at week 24, from a patient treated with tofacitinib. The sequence derives from a human donor with alopecia areata. CDR3 in amino acids: CASSRQAGTEAFF. The DNA of the CDR3 is TGTGCCAGCAGCCGACAGGCGGGGACTGAAGCTTTCTTT.